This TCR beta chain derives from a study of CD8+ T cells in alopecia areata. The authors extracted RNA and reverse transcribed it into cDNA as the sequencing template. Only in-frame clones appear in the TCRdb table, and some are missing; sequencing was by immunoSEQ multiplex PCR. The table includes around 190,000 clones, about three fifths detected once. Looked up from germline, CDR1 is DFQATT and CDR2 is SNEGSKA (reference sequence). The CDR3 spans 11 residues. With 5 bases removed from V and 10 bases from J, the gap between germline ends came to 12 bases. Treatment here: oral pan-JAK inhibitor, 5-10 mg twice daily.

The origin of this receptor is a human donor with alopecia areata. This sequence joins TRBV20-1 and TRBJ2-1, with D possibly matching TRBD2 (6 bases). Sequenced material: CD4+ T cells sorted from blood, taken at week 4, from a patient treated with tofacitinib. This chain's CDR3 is CSAAGSGEQFF. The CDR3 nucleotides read TGCAGTGCTGCCGGGAGCGGGGAGCAGTTCTTC.